This T cell receptor beta chain derives from a study of cytomegalovirus exposure and HLA in healthy donors. 13 Jbeta primers and 60 Vbeta primers were used for the PCR. Per the study methods: Among the unique TCR beta chains that a later analysis counted, about 79 million in all, 10 million to 11 million were shared. The assay was immunoSEQ multiplex PCR, and TCRdb's table has in-frame clones only and misses some. That table furnishes V, J and clone size, whereas the DNA furnished D and trimming. The table lists about 130,000 clones, 83% of them singletons. The germline V gene encodes CDR1 SGHAT and CDR2 FQNNGV. V lost 5 bases and J 4 bases, leaving 18 bases between the germline ends. The CDR3 has 15 amino acids.

The receptor's source is a woman between 35 and 50 years old in good health and CMV-seropositive. The V gene is TRBV11-2, the J gene TRBJ2-7, with D perhaps matching TRBD1 (5 bases). The sample taken for sequencing was PBMCs. The CDR3 DNA reads as TGTGCCAGCAGCCGAGAAGGGGTAGGGAAATACGAGCAGTACTTC. Amino acid sequence: CASSREGVGKYEQYF.